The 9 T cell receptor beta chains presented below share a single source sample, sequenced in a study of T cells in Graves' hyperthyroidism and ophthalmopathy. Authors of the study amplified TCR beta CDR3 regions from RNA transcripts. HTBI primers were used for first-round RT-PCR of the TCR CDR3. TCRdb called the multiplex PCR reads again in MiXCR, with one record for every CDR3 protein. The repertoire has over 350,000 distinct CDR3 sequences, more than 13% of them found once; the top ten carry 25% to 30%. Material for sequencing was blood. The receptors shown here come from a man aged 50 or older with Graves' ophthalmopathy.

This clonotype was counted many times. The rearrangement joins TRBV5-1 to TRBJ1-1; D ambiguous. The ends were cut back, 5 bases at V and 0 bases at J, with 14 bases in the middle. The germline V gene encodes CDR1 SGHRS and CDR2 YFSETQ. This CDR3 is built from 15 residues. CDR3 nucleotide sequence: TGCGCCAGCAGGTTAACGACTGGTATGAACACTGAAGCTTTCTTT. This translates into CASRLTTGMNTEAFF.

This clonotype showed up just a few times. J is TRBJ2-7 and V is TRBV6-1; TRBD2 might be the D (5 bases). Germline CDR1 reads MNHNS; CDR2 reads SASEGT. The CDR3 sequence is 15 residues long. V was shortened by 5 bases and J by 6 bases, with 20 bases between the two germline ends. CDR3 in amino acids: CASSRTGLRISEQYF. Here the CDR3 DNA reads TGTGCCAGCAGTCGAACCGGACTTCGGATTAGCGAGCAGTACTTC.

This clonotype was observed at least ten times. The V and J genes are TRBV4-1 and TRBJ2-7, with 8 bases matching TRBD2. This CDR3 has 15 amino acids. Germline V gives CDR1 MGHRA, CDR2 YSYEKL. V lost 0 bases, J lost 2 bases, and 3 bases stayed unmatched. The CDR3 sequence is CASSQDSGIPYEQYF. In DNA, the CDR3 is TGCGCCAGCAGCCAAGATAGCGGGATCCCCTACGAGCAGTACTTC.

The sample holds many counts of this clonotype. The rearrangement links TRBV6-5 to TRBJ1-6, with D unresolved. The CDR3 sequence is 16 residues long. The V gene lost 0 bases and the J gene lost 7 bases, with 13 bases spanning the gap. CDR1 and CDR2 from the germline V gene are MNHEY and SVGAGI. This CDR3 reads CASSYSTYERNSPLHF. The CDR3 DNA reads TGTGCCAGCAGTTACTCGACATATGAGAGGAATTCACCCCTCCACTTT.

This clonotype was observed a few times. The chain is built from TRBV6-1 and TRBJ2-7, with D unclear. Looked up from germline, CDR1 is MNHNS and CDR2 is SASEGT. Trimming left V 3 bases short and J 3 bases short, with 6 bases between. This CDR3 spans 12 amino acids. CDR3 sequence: CASSEHLYEQYF. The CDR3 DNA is TGTGCCAGCAGTGAGCACCTCTACGAGCAGTACTTC.

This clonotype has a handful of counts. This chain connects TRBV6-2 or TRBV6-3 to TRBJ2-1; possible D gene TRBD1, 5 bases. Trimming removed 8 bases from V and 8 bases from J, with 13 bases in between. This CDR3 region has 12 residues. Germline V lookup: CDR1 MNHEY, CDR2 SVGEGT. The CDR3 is CASFSRVYEQFF. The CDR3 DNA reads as TGTGCCAGCTTCTCCAGGGTCTATGAGCAGTTCTTC.

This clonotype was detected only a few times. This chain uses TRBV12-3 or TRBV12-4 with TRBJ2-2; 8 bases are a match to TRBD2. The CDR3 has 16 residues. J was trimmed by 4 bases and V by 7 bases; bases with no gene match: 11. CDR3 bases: TGTGCCAGCATCCCGGGGGCAGCGGGAGCCACCGGGGAGCTGTTTTTT. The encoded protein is CASIPGAAGATGELFF.

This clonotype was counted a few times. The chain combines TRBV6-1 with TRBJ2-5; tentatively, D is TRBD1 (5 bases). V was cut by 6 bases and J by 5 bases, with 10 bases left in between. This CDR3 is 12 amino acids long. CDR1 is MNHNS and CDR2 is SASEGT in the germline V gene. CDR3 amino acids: CASSGHEETQYF. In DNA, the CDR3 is TGTGCCAGCAGCGGACACGAGGAGACCCAGTACTTC.

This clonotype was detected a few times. The CDR3 DNA follows: TGTGCCAGTTCGAAAAGGGGACAGGGGTACACCGGGGAGCTGTTTTTT. Protein: CASSKRGQGYTGELFF. The chain recombines TRBV7-8 with TRBJ2-2; 10 bases map to TRBD1. The V gene end was trimmed by 9 bases and the J gene end by 3 bases; junction bases not matched to a gene: 10. The V gene's germline CDR1 is SGHVS and CDR2 FQNEAQ. CDR3 length equals 16 residues. Variable domain in full (rest from reference TRBV7-8 and TRBJ2-2): GAGVSQSPRYKVAKRGQDVALRCDPISGHVSLFWYQQALGQGPEFLTYFQNEAQLDKSGLPSDRFFAERPEGSVSTLKIQRTQQEDSAVYLCASSKRGQGYTGELFFGEGSRLTVL.